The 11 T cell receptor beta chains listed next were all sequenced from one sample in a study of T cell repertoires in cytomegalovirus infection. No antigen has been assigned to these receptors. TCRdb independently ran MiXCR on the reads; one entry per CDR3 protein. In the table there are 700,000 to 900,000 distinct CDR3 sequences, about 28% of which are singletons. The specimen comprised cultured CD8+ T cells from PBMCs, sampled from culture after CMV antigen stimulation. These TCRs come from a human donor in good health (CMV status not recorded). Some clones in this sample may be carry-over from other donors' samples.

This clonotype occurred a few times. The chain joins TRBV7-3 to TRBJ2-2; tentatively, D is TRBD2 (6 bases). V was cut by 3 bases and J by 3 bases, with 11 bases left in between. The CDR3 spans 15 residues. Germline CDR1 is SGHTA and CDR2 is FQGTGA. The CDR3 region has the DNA TGTGCCAGCAGCTTCGACGGGGGTGACACCGGGGAGCTGTTTTTT. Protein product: CASSFDGGDTGELFF.

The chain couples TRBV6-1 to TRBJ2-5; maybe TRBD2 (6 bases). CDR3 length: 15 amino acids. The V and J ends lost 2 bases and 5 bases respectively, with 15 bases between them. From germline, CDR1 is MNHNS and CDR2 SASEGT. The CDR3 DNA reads TGTGCCAGCAGTGAAAGGCGGCGGGGTGGGGAGACCCAGTACTTC. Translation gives CASSERRRGGETQYF.

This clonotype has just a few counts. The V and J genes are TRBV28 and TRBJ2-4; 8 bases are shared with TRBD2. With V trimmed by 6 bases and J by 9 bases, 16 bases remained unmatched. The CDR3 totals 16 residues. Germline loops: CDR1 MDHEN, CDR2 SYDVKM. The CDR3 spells CASREDRGGVLVIQYF. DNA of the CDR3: TGTGCCAGCAGAGAGGATCGGGGGGGCGTCCTCGTCATTCAGTACTTC.

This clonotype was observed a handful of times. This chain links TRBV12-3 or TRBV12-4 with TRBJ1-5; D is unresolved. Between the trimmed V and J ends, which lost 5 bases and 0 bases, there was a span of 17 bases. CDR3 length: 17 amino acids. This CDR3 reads CASSLSQQSYSNQPQHF. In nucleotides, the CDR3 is TGTGCCAGCAGTCTATCCCAACAGTCGTATAGCAATCAGCCCCAGCATTTT.

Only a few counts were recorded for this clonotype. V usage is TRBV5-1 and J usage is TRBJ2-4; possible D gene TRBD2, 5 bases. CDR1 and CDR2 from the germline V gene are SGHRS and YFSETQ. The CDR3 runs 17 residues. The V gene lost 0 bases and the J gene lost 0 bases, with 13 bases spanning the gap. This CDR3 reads CASSLVTWGVAKNIQYF. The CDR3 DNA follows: TGCGCCAGCAGCTTGGTAACTTGGGGAGTAGCCAAAAACATTCAGTACTTC.

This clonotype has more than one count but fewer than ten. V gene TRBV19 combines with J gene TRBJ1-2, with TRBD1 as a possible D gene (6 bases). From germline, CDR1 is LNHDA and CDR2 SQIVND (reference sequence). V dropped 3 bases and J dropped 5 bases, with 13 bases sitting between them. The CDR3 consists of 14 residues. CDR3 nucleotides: TGTGCCAGTAGTATGGTCACAGGGTTGTATGGCTACACCTTC. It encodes CASSMVTGLYGYTF.

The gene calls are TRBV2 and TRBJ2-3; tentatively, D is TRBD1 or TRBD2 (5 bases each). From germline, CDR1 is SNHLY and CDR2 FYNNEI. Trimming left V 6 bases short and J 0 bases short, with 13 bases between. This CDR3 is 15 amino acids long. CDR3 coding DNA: TGTGCCAGCAGGTGGGGACGCGAGAGCACAGATACGCAGTATTTT. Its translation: CASRWGRESTDTQYF.

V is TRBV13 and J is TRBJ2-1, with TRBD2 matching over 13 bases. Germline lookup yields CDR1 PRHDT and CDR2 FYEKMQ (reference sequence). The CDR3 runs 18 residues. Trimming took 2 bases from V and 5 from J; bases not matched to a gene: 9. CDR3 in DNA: TGTGCCAGCAGCTTAAGACTAGCGGGGGGCCCATGGAACAATGAGCAGTTCTTC. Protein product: CASSLRLAGGPWNNEQFF.

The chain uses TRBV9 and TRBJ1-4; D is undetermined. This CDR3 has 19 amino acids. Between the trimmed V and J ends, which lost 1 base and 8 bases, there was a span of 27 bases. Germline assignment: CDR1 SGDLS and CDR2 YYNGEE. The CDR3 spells CASSVTPPLRRTFGEKLFF. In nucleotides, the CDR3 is TGTGCCAGCAGCGTAACCCCCCCCCTTCGACGGACCTTCGGGGAAAAACTGTTTTTT.

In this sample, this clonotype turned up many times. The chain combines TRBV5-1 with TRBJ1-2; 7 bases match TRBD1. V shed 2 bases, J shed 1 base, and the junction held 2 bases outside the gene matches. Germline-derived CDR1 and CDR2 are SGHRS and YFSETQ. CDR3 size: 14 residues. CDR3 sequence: CASSFGQVNYGYTF. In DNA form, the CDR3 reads TGCGCCAGCAGCTTCGGACAGGTTAACTATGGCTACACCTTC. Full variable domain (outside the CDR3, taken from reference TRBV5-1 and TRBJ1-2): KAGVTQTPRYLIKTRGQQVTLSCSPISGHRSVSWYQQTPGQGLQFLFEYFSETQRNKGNFPGRFSGRQFSNSRSEMNVSTLELGDSALYLCASSFGQVNYGYTFGSGTRLTVV.

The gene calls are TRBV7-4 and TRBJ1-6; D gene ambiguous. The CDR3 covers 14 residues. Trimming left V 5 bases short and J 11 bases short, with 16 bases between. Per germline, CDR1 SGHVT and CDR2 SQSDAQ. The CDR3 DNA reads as TGTGCCAGCAGCGAGACGGGGTCAGGAGCACCCCTCCACTTT. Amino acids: CASSETGSGAPLHF.